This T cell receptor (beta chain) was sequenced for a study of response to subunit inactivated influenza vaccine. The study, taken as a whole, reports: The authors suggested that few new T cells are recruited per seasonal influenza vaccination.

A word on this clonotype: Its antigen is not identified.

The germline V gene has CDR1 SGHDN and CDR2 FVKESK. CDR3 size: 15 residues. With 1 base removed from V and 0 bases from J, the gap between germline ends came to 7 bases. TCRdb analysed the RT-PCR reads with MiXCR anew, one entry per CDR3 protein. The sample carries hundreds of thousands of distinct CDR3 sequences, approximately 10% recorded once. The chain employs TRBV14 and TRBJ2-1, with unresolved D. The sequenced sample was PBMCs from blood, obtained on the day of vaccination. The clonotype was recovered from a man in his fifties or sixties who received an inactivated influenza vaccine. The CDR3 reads CASSQAVGSYNEQFF. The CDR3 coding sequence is TGTGCCAGCAGCCAAGCGGTAGGCTCCTACAATGAGCAGTTCTTC.